The 27 T cell receptor beta chains below come from one sample, sequenced in a study of breast tumors, draining lymph nodes, adjacent tissues. TCRdb reprocessed the multiplex PCR reads via MiXCR and lists one record per CDR3 protein. The sample lists 250,000 or so distinct CDR3 sequences, 30% to 35% seen once, with around 1.1% in the top ten. Samples came from axillary lymph nodes draining the breast cancer. The sample comprised axillary lymph node tissue. The receptors originated from a female donor with breast cancer. Some clones in this sample may be carry-over from other donors' samples.

This clonotype was detected ten times or more. This rearrangement joins TRBV5-1 to TRBJ2-3; weak D call: TRBD2 (5 bases). This CDR3 region has 15 residues. CDR1 is SGHRS, CDR2 YFSETQ, per germline. Trimming stripped 4 bases from V and 2 bases from J, with 14 bases between. The CDR3 loop reads CASSPGSIDTDTQYF. DNA for the CDR3: TGCGCCAGCAGCCCGGGGTCCATCGACACAGATACGCAGTATTTT. Looking up the rest from reference TRBV5-1 and TRBJ2-3 gives the full variable domain: KAGVTQTPRYLIKTRGQQVTLSCSPISGHRSVSWYQQTPGQGLQFLFEYFSETQRNKGNFPGRFSGRQFSNSRSEMNVSTLELGDSALYLCASSPGSIDTDTQYFGPGTRLTVL.

About this clonotype: This may arise from a read error, as a much more abundant clone is one base away. V gene TRBV5-8 combines with J gene TRBJ2-7, with a possible D match to TRBD1 (6 bases). CDR3 length: 11 residues. Trimming removed 9 bases from V and 6 bases from J, with 13 bases in between. The germline V gene encodes CDR1 SGHTS and CDR2 YDEGEE. The CDR3: CANLGRGEQYF. In nucleotides, the CDR3 is TGTGCCAACCTTGGCAGGGGCGAGCAGTACTTC. Based on the CDR3 plus reference TRBV5-8 and TRBJ2-7, the full variable domain is EAGVTQSPTHLIKTRGQQATLRCSPISGHTSVYWYQQALGLGLQFLLWYDEGEERNRGNFPPRFSGRQFPNYSSELNVNALELEDSALYLCANLGRGEQYFGPGTRLTVT.

This clonotype was recorded a few times. V usage is TRBV3-1 and J usage is TRBJ2-1; 10 positions agree with TRBD2. This CDR3 region has 16 residues. Trimming cost V 3 bases and J 2 bases; bases outside gene matches: 4. From germline, CDR1 is LGHDT and CDR2 YNNKEL (reference sequence). In DNA, the CDR3 is TGTGCCAGCAGCCAGTCCCTAGCGGGAGCCTACAATGAGCAGTTCTTC. This sequence encodes CASSQSLAGAYNEQFF.

The gene calls are TRBV20-1 and TRBJ1-1, with 11 bases fitting TRBD1. CDR3 length: 12 residues. V lost 7 bases and J lost 8; bases outside the gene matches: 6. Per germline, CDR1 DFQATT and CDR2 SNEGSKA (reference sequence). The CDR3 loop reads CSVGTGGTEAFF. The CDR3 region has the DNA TGCAGTGTCGGGACAGGGGGGACCGAAGCTTTCTTT.

Notes on this clonotype: A read error may explain this, as a much larger clone is one base away. The gene calls are TRBV7-9 and TRBJ2-7; no clear D gene. The CDR3 extends over 12 amino acids. The ends were cut back, 4 bases at V and 7 bases at J, with 11 bases in the middle. The V gene's germline CDR1 is SEHNR and CDR2 FQNEAQ (reference sequence). In nucleotides, the CDR3 is TGTGCCAGCAGCTCCACTCTGGTAGAGCAGTACTTC. The encoded protein is CASSSTLVEQYF.

The table lists this clonotype with many counts. The CDR3 loop reads CSANPLDLSQFF. The CDR3 bases are TGCAGTGCCAACCCACTAGACCTCAGCCAGTTCTTC. The chain combines TRBV20-1 with TRBJ2-1, with D maybe TRBD2 (5 bases). The CDR3 covers 12 residues. CDR1 is DFQATT, CDR2 SNEGSKA, per germline (reference sequence). With 6 bases removed from V and 13 bases from J, the gap between germline ends came to 19 bases.

Many counts were recorded for this clonotype. The chain employs TRBV20-1 and TRBJ2-1; D ambiguous. In germline, CDR1 is DFQATT, CDR2 SNEGSKA (reference sequence). This CDR3 contains 10 residues. V was cut by 5 bases and J by 8 bases, with 7 bases left in between. CDR3 DNA sequence: TGCAGTGCTTCTCACTATGAGCAGTTCTTC. It codes for CSASHYEQFF.

This chain links TRBV2 with TRBJ1-4; D possibly corresponds to TRBD1 (6 bases). The CDR3 has 12 amino acids. Trimming shortened V by 6 bases and J by 8 bases, and 10 bases separated the two germline ends. CDR1 and CDR2 (germline): SNHLY, FYNNEI. CDR3 residues: CASSPDREKLFF. In nucleotides, the CDR3 is TGTGCCAGCAGCCCGGACAGAGAAAAACTGTTTTTT. Using reference TRBV2 and TRBJ1-4 for the parts outside the CDR3, the full variable domain is EPEVTQTPSHQVTQMGQEVILRCVPISNHLYFYWYRQILGQKVEFLVSFYNNEISEKSEIFDDQFSVERPDGSNFTLKIRSTKLEDSAMYFCASSPDREKLFFGSGTQLSVL.

At least ten counts were recorded for this clonotype. The genes are TRBV6-2 or TRBV6-3 and TRBJ2-5; the match to TRBD2 covers 9 bases. The CDR3 extends over 16 amino acids. With V trimmed by 4 bases and J by 1 base, 7 bases remained unmatched. Germline values: CDR1 MNHEY, CDR2 SVGEGT. Here the CDR3 reads CASSSPGLASQETQYF. The DNA of the CDR3 is TGTGCCAGCAGTTCGCCAGGACTAGCGAGCCAAGAGACCCAGTACTTC.

This clonotype has a count of ten or more. This chain links TRBV5-1 with TRBJ2-1; maybe TRBD1 (6 bases). V lost 4 bases and J 4 bases, leaving 9 bases between the germline ends. CDR1 is SGHRS, CDR2 YFSETQ, per germline. There are 13 residues in the CDR3. The CDR3 loop is CASSTDSYNEQFF. CDR3 in DNA: TGCGCCAGCAGCACGGACAGTTACAATGAGCAGTTCTTC. Using reference TRBV5-1 and TRBJ2-1 for the parts outside the CDR3, the full variable domain is KAGVTQTPRYLIKTRGQQVTLSCSPISGHRSVSWYQQTPGQGLQFLFEYFSETQRNKGNFPGRFSGRQFSNSRSEMNVSTLELGDSALYLCASSTDSYNEQFFGPGTRLTVL.

The gene calls are TRBV25-1 and TRBJ1-5; 8 bases match TRBD1. With V trimmed by 3 bases and J by 0 bases, 10 bases remained unmatched. Germline values: CDR1 MGHDK, CDR2 SYGVNS. The CDR3 sequence is 18 residues long. The CDR3 reads CASSESGQEKNSNQPQHF. CDR3 sequence (DNA): TGTGCCAGCAGTGAGTCGGGACAGGAAAAAAATAGCAATCAGCCCCAGCATTTT. Variable domain in full (rest from reference TRBV25-1 and TRBJ1-5): EADIYQTPRYLVIGTGKKITLECSQTMGHDKMYWYQQDPGMELHLIHYSYGVNSTEKGDLSSESTVSRIRTEHFPLTLESARPSHTSQYLCASSESGQEKNSNQPQHFGDGTRLSIL.

This rearrangement joins TRBV30 to TRBJ2-1; D call uncertain. Germline lookup yields CDR1 GTSNPN and CDR2 SVGIG (reference sequence). This CDR3 spans 15 amino acids. V shed 2 bases and J shed 0 bases, with 11 bases lying between them. The CDR3 loop reads CAWSQIYSSYNEQFF. CDR3 DNA sequence: TGTGCCTGGAGTCAAATTTATAGCTCCTACAATGAGCAGTTCTTC.

As regards this clonotype: With a much larger clone just one base away, this may be a read error. The V gene is TRBV19, the J gene TRBJ2-1, with 10 positions matching TRBD2. The CDR3 totals 16 residues. Germline CDR1 reads LNHDA; CDR2 reads SQIVND (reference sequence). The CDR3 sequence is CASSIDLAGGSNKQFF. CDR3 DNA: TGTGCCAGTAGTATAGACTTAGCGGGAGGCAGCAATAAGCAGTTCTTC. Full variable domain (outside the CDR3, taken from reference TRBV19 and TRBJ2-1): DGGITQSPKYLFRKEGQNVTLSCEQNLNHDAMYWYRQDPGQGLRLIYYSQIVNDFQKGDIAEGYSVSREKKESFPLTVTSAQKNPTAFYLCASSIDLAGGSNKQFFGPGTRLTVL.

In DNA, the CDR3 is TGTGCCAGCAGCCCTTCTCAGGGGACCTACGAGCAGTACTTC. Its protein is CASSPSQGTYEQYF. This chain connects TRBV14 to TRBJ2-7; D is perhaps TRBD1 (6 bases). This CDR3 is built from 14 residues. Trimming stripped 4 bases from V and 2 bases from J, with 12 bases between. Per the germline V gene, CDR1 is SGHDN and CDR2 is FVKESK.

In this sample, this clonotype turned up many times. The chain recombines TRBV20-1 with TRBJ2-7, with D perhaps matching TRBD2 (5 bases). CDR1 DFQATT and CDR2 SNEGSKA come from the germline V gene (reference sequence). The V and J ends lost 6 bases and 3 bases respectively, with 18 bases between them. The length of the CDR3 is 14 residues. CDR3 in amino acids: CSALSSEGFYEQYF. CDR3 DNA: TGCAGTGCCCTGAGTAGTGAGGGCTTCTACGAGCAGTACTTC.

This clonotype was counted at least ten times. V gene TRBV9 combines with J gene TRBJ2-1, with 7 positions matching TRBD2. CDR1 SGDLS and CDR2 YYNGEE come from the germline V gene. With 0 bases clipped from V and 14 bases from J, the junction kept 8 bases outside the gene matches. The CDR3 is 13 amino acids. Here the CDR3 reads CASSVGVGGTKFF. The CDR3 DNA reads TGTGCCAGCAGCGTAGGGGTCGGAGGGACTAAGTTCTTC.

This clonotype was recorded at least ten times. The chain couples TRBV5-5 to TRBJ2-5, with unresolved D. The germline gives CDR1 SGHKS, CDR2 YYEKEE (reference sequence). Trimming cost V 2 bases and J 4 bases, with 9 bases left between them. The CDR3 has 13 amino acids. The CDR3 region is CASSFAMAETQYF. The CDR3 nucleotides read TGTGCCAGCAGCTTTGCCATGGCAGAGACCCAGTACTTC.

Turning to this clonotype: A much larger clonotype is one base distant, so this may be a read error. V usage is TRBV20-1 and J usage is TRBJ2-1; 9 bases match TRBD2. The CDR3 length is 15 residues. Germline values: CDR1 DFQATT, CDR2 SNEGSKA (reference sequence). The CDR3 here is CGARHLAGVDNEQFF. The CDR3 nucleotides read TGCGGTGCCAGACATTTAGCGGGAGTTGACAATGAGCAGTTCTTC.

The rearrangement joins TRBV20-1 to TRBJ1-4; the D gene is possibly TRBD1 (5 bases). The ends were cut back, 3 bases at V and 6 bases at J, with 11 bases in the middle. Germline values: CDR1 DFQATT, CDR2 SNEGSKA (reference sequence). The CDR3 loop spans 13 amino acids. The DNA for the CDR3 is TGCAGTGCTAGCTTCGGGGGGGATGAAAAACTGTTTTTT. Its translation: CSASFGGDEKLFF.

The chain recombines TRBV6-2 or TRBV6-3 with TRBJ1-5, with a weak D call TRBD1 (5 bases). CDR1 is MNHEY and CDR2 is SVGEGT in the germline V gene. Trimming shortened V by 6 bases and J by 2 bases, and 11 bases separated the two germline ends. The CDR3 spans 14 residues. The CDR3 DNA is TGTGCCAGCAGGAGAGACAGCGGCAATCAGCCCCAGCATTTT. It yields the protein CASRRDSGNQPQHF.

There are many counts of this clonotype. The chain uses TRBV5-1 and TRBJ1-5; tentative D call: TRBD1 (6 bases). The CDR3 consists of 14 residues. Germline CDR1 is SGHRS and CDR2 is YFSETQ. V was clipped by 4 bases and J by 0 bases, with 8 bases between them. The CDR3 reads CASSPDSSNQPQHF. The CDR3 coding sequence is TGCGCCAGCAGCCCGGACAGTAGCAATCAGCCCCAGCATTTT.

This clonotype was found many times. The chain is built from TRBV19 and TRBJ1-5; TRBD1 might be the D (5 bases). V lost 7 bases, J lost 2 bases, and 15 bases lay in between. The CDR3 has 15 residues. The germline gives CDR1 LNHDA, CDR2 SQIVND (reference sequence). The chain's CDR3 is CASTIPGRGNQPQHF. In nucleotides, the CDR3 is TGTGCCAGTACCATACCGGGCAGGGGCAATCAGCCCCAGCATTTT.

This clonotype was seen many times. The chain recombines TRBV10-3 with TRBJ1-5; a possible D gene is TRBD1 (6 bases). CDR3 size: 15 residues. Germline V gives CDR1 ENHRY, CDR2 SYGVKD. Trimming took off 2 bases at V and 1 base at J, with 9 bases between the two ends. The chain's CDR3 is CAISEDRLSNQPQHF. CDR3 DNA: TGTGCCATCAGTGAGGACAGGCTAAGCAATCAGCCCCAGCATTTT.

This clonotype came up many times. The rearrangement joins TRBV4-3 to TRBJ2-7; D is uncertain. V was pared by 3 bases and J by 0 bases, with 18 bases between. Per the germline V gene, CDR1 is LGHNA and CDR2 is YSLEER. There are 17 residues in the CDR3. The CDR3 DNA follows: TGCGCCAGCAGCCACCCTCTGGAGACGAATTGCTCCTACGAGCAGTACTTC. Protein sequence: CASSHPLETNCSYEQYF.

Ten or more counts support this clonotype. The chain has TRBV12-5 and TRBJ2-2; 12 bases match TRBD1. The germline V gene has CDR1 LGHNT and CDR2 FRNRAP. This CDR3 has 16 amino acids. With 6 bases clipped from V and 7 bases from J, the junction kept 9 bases outside the gene matches. The CDR3 DNA follows: TGTGCTAGTGGCGGGGGACAGGGGGCGCGTAGCGGGGAGCTGTTTTTT. Amino acid sequence: CASGGGQGARSGELFF.

Points on this clonotype: Just one base apart from a much larger clone, this may be a read error. V usage is TRBV20-1 and J usage is TRBJ2-2; D is unresolved. The CDR3 has 15 residues. Per germline, CDR1 DFQATT and CDR2 SNEGSKA (reference sequence). With 1 base removed from V and 4 bases from J, the gap between germline ends came to 13 bases. The CDR3 region has the DNA TGCAGTGCTAGAGTAGCCGGGCCGAGCACCGGGGAGCTGTTTTTT. It is translated as CSARVAGPSTGELFF.

To note about this clonotype: Since a much larger clone is just one base distant, this may be a read error. The DNA of the CDR3 is TGCAGTGCTAGAGCTCCTCTGTCGGTCAATGAGCAGTTCTTC. Its protein product is CSARAPLSVNEQFF. The chain uses TRBV20-1 and TRBJ2-1; D is ambiguous. V gave up 1 base and J gave up 6 bases, with 13 bases separating them. The CDR3 extends over 14 amino acids. CDR1 is DFQATT and CDR2 is SNEGSKA in the germline V gene (reference sequence).